The rows below give T cell receptor beta chains drawn from one sample of a study of cytomegalovirus exposure and HLA in healthy donors. The data were produced by immunoSEQ multiplex PCR, yet TCRdb's version contains in-frame clones alone and is incomplete. The data contain 210,000 or so clones, 77% of them singletons. The specimen was PBMCs. The origin of the receptors is a woman aged 25 to 45 in good health and CMV-seropositive. The conserved cysteine and the conserved F or W are not part of the CDR3 here.

v_call	j_call	cdr3_aa
TRBV19	TRBJ1-6	ASSMGPGQGSSPLH
TRBV28	TRBJ2-2	ASSRPGYTGELF
TRBV2	TRBJ1-5	ASSRTGRNQPQH
TRBV12-5	TRBJ1-2	ASGESTNYGYT
TRBV19	TRBJ1-5	ASSTRARYSNQPQH
TRBV7-7	TRBJ2-2	ASSPGQGIGELF
TRBV19	TRBJ2-1	ASSPQREWAAKIEQF
TRBV4-3	TRBJ2-7	ASSQGAGTTYEQY
TRBV2	TRBJ1-1	ASSLSRNTEAF
TRBV7-9	TRBJ1-1	ASSLAHRPNTEAF
TRBV27	TRBJ2-3	ASSYSPGGSTDTQY
TRBV5-6	TRBJ2-5	ASSLAGGASGETQY
TRBV4-2	TRBJ1-4	ASSQEDVRSEKLF
TRBV21-1	TRBJ1-3	ASSFPLGDFYPSGNTIY
TRBV10-2	TRBJ2-7	ASSAFGTGVYEQY
TRBV29-1	TRBJ1-1	SVKTTGGRFTEAF
TRBV28	TRBJ1-2	ASSSPGRGYYGYT
TRBV5-1	TRBJ2-4	ASSRGGADIQY
TRBV7-9	TRBJ1-1	ASSLKGVTEAF
TRBV1	TRBJ2-3	TSSQVKREGLGVTDTQY
TRBV5-1	TRBJ2-1	ASRRGPPENEQF
TRBV5-6	TRBJ2-1	ASSSYRWGQGNEQF
TRBV5-1	TRBJ1-1	ASSLDSGTEAF
TRBV4-2	TRBJ2-3	ASSQEDRGRPFTDTQY
TRBV27	TRBJ2-5	ASSPRTSGEETQY
TRBV6-5	TRBJ2-7	ASRPAGGAGYEQY
TRBV2	TRBJ1-1	ASTDVSGDTEAF
TRBV27	TRBJ1-5	ASSARVGGDSNQPQH
TRBV2	TRBJ1-2	ASSGRGGYT
TRBV6-4	TRBJ2-1	ASSESSGRVAYNEQF
TRBV7-3	TRBJ2-1	ASSLEGGRSYNEQF
TRBV30	TRBJ1-5	AWSSGGWGDQH
TRBV7-2	TRBJ2-4	ASSLGGSGYDLAKNIQY
TRBV18	TRBJ2-6	ASSTVAMGAAGANVLT
TRBV7-7	TRBJ1-6	ASSLPTTGDNSPLH
TRBV5-6	TRBJ1-6	ASPRADQDRGGSPLH
TRBV20-1	TRBJ1-2	SVGTGHGYT
TRBV7-9	TRBJ1-4	ASSLGDRGGDEKLF
TRBV7-2	TRBJ1-2	ASSFSQERNYGYT
TRBV7-2	TRBJ1-4	ASSPRTGEGEKLF
TRBV7-9	TRBJ1-1	ASRSPGSNTEAF
TRBV7-3	TRBJ2-1	ASSLWRRQDHEQF
TRBV6-6	TRBJ1-1	ASSPRGRTGITEAF
TRBV5-6	TRBJ2-1	ASERRDGYSRF
TRBV28	TRBJ1-6	ASSLWGATGRNSPLH
TRBV28	TRBJ1-1	ASSLHRVATEAF